This T cell receptor (beta chain) was sequenced for a study of technical replicates of blood from a few donors. Germline CDR1 LGHNA, CDR2 YNFKEQ. The CDR3 has 16 residues. Some clones are missing from TCRdb's copy, which holds only in-frame ones; the method was immunoSEQ multiplex PCR. The sample has 80,000 or so clones; roughly 98% are singletons. What was sequenced was T cells isolated from PBMCs. The chain employs TRBV4-2 and TRBJ1-1; 7 positions agree with TRBD1. The origin of this receptor is a human donor in good health. The CDR3 loop is CAAQAGQAGVNTEAFF. CDR3 DNA: TGTGCGGCACAAGCAGGACAGGCCGGGGTGAACACTGAAGCTTTCTTT.